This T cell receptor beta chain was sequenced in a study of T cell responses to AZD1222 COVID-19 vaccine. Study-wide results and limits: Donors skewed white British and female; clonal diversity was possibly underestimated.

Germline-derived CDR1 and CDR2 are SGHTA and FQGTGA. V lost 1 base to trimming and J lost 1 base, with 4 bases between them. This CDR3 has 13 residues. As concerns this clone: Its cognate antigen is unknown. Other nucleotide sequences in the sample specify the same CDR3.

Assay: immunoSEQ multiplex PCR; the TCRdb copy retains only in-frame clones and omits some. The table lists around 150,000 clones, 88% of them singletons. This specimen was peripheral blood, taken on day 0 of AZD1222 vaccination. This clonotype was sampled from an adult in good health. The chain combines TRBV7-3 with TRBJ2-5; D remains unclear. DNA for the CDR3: TGTGCCAGCAGCTTAATGGCCCAAGAGACCCAGTACTTC. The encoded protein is CASSLMAQETQYF.